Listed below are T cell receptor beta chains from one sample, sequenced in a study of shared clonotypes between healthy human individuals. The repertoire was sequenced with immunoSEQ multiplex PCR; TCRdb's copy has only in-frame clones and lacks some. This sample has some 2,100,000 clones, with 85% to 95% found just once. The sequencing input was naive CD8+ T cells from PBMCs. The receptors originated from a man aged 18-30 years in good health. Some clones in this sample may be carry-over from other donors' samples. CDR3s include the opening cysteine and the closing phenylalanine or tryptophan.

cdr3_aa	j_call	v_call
CASSPRQGAPETQYF	TRBJ2-5	TRBV4-1
CASSPHPPGYTF	TRBJ1-2	TRBV7-9
CAIAWDSPDTQYF	TRBJ2-3	TRBV10-3
CASSPTYMSTRGEETQYF	TRBJ2-5	TRBV28
CASRDGYSGNTIYF	TRBJ1-3	TRBV5-1
CASSSRITGTEFSYEQYF	TRBJ2-7	TRBV11-2
CASSLVTYEQYF	TRBJ2-7	TRBV7-9
CASSSETSRTQETQYF	TRBJ2-5	TRBV7-9
CASGGGSMEMYEQYF	TRBJ2-7	TRBV28
CASSQERVTYEQYF	TRBJ2-7	TRBV4-1
CASSPRGQGDAIQYF	TRBJ2-4	TRBV28
CASSLARTSGSYEQYF	TRBJ2-7	TRBV7-9
CASSSLVLGANEQFF	TRBJ2-1	TRBV11-2
CASSPGQGASPSEAFF	TRBJ1-1	TRBV19
CASSTKTGDHEQFF	TRBJ2-1	TRBV11-2
CASSLQQFGSGNTIYF	TRBJ1-3	TRBV5-1
CSVVGGTGTRPLDTQYF	TRBJ2-3	TRBV29-1
CASRSMRQGSLNTQYF	TRBJ2-3	TRBV21-1
CASSEDRSYEQYF	TRBJ2-7	TRBV6-1
CASSSGYEQYF	TRBJ2-7	TRBV11-3
CASSLAGEVYEQYF	TRBJ2-7	TRBV11-2
CAWSTRSQPTYGYTF	TRBJ1-2	TRBV30
CASSQHDSLTSTDTQYF	TRBJ2-3	TRBV4-2
CASRGEQYF	TRBJ2-7	TRBV28
CASSSTRVNEQFF	TRBJ2-1	TRBV5-1
CASSPLSGTSGSIETQYF	TRBJ2-5	TRBV27
CASSFRHAQYF	TRBJ2-5	TRBV28
CASSLSPGTGVYGYTF	TRBJ1-2	TRBV27
CASSLRLAGANEQFF	TRBJ2-1	TRBV5-1
CASSLRTVYNEQFF	TRBJ2-1	TRBV28
CATSSGLQEKLFF	TRBJ1-4	TRBV15
CASSFVGVSTDTQYF	TRBJ2-3	TRBV27
CASSFSTGAETQYF	TRBJ2-5	TRBV28
CASRESYYGYTF	TRBJ1-2	TRBV2
CASSLDRGTGNTIYF	TRBJ1-3	TRBV5-4
CASSPPGANVLTF	TRBJ2-6	TRBV11-1
CASSPSEGRDEQFF	TRBJ2-1	TRBV27
CASSRKGAGWEQYF	TRBJ2-7	TRBV7-9
CASSSTRLVAYEQYF	TRBJ2-7	TRBV13
CASSLGRAVKGQFF	TRBJ2-1	TRBV27
CASSTQGQDYGYTF	TRBJ1-2	TRBV7-9
CAWSVPSSHYNSPLHF	TRBJ1-6	TRBV30
CASRDRVNNEQFF	TRBJ2-1	TRBV7-2
CASPIDSGANVLTF	TRBJ2-6	TRBV2
CASSLTGRDNEQFF	TRBJ2-1	TRBV27
CSVSQPYEQYF	TRBJ2-7	TRBV29-1
CASSPPWGQGGDTQYF	TRBJ2-3	TRBV7-9
CAISDYRERSQETQYF	TRBJ2-5	TRBV10-3